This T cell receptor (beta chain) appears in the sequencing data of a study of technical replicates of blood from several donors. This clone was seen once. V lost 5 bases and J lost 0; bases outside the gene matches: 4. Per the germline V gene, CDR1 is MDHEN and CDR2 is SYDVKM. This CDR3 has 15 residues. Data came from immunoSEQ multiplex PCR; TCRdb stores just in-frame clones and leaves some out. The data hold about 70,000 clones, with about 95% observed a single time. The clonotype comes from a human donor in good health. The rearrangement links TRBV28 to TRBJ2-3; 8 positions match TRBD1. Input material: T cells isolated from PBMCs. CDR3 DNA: TGTGCCAGCAGTACTCGACAGGGGAGCACAGATACGCAGTATTTT. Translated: CASSTRQGSTDTQYF.